This T cell receptor (beta chain) was sequenced for a study of T cell responses to AZD1222 COVID-19 vaccine. The study, taken as a whole, reports: No repertoire was sampled before or during the peak T cell response, only after it. Spike-specific TCR breadth and depth went up after people got two AZD1222 doses.

Assay: immunoSEQ multiplex PCR; the TCRdb copy retains only in-frame clones and omits some. The repertoire has some 92,000 clones, roughly 88% of them found once; the top ten carry approximately 2.8%. A word on this clone: The target antigen is unknown.

Germline CDR1 is MDHEN and CDR2 is SYDVKM. The CDR3 totals 16 residues. Trimming shortened V by 5 bases and J by 4 bases, and 20 bases separated the two germline ends. This chain uses TRBV28 with TRBJ2-5; weak D call: TRBD1 (6 bases). The sample consisted of peripheral blood, taken on day 0 of AZD1222 vaccination. The origin of this receptor is an adult in good health. The CDR3 is CASSHLDSRRLETQYF. The CDR3 DNA is TGTGCCAGCAGTCACCTGGACAGCCGACGATTAGAGACCCAGTACTTC.